A single sample gave rise to the 30 T cell receptor beta chains below, sequenced in a study of OX40 agonist ivuxolimab in advanced cancers. Generated by immunoSEQ multiplex PCR, the TCRdb table keeps only in-frame clones and is missing some. The data show 45,000 to 65,000 clones, approximately 84% seen once. The specimen comprised CD4+ or CD8+ T cells sorted from blood, sampled in a trial of the OX40 agonist ivuxolimab. These receptors all come from an adult with an advanced solid tumor such as melanoma, head and neck, liver or kidney cancer.

This clone came up once. This chain connects TRBV7-9 to TRBJ2-3; 7 positions agree with TRBD2. The CDR3 runs 14 residues. Germline-derived CDR1 and CDR2 are SEHNR and FQNEAQ (reference sequence). Trimming removed 4 bases from V and 4 bases from J; junction bases left unmatched: 5. CDR3 nucleotides: TGTGCCAGCAGCTCGCGGGGGAGGTCAGATACGCAGTATTTT. This gives the protein CASSSRGRSDTQYF.

The rearrangement joins TRBV5-6 to TRBJ1-3; D is undetermined. Trimming removed 0 bases from V and 5 bases from J, with 18 bases in between. The V gene's germline CDR1 is SGHDT and CDR2 YYEEEE. CDR3 size: 17 residues. The CDR3 is CASSLAQRRENRNTIYF. CDR3 DNA: TGTGCCAGCAGCTTGGCCCAGCGCCGGGAGAATAGAAACACCATATATTTT.

The rearrangement uses TRBV7-2 and TRBJ2-1, with D unclear. Germline loops: CDR1 SGHTA, CDR2 FQGNSA. The CDR3 loop spans 15 amino acids. Trimming cost V 1 base and J 5 bases, with 12 bases left between them. Here the CDR3 DNA reads TGTGCCAGCAGCTTAGTTGTTACTGCCCACAATGAGCAGTTCTTC. This translates into CASSLVVTAHNEQFF.

The chain combines TRBV2 with TRBJ2-5; 11 bases map to TRBD2. The ends lost 7 bases at V and 5 bases at J; junction bases unmatched: 6. Germline V gene sequence: CDR1 SNHLY, CDR2 FYNNEI. The CDR3 runs 14 residues. In nucleotides, the CDR3 is TGTGCCAGCAAGACTAGCGGGGTTAGGGAGACCCAGTACTTC. This sequence encodes CASKTSGVRETQYF.

This chain uses TRBV6-6 with TRBJ2-3; the match to TRBD1 covers 8 bases. Germline trimming cut 7 bases from V and 2 bases from J; bases unmatched to any gene: 8. The germline CDR1 and CDR2 sequences are MNHNY and SVGAGI (reference sequence). This CDR3 is built from 15 residues. CDR3 DNA sequence: TGTGCCAGCACCGATGACAGGGGACACACAGATACGCAGTATTTT. This codes for CASTDDRGHTDTQYF.

V and J are TRBV11-2 and TRBJ1-1, with unresolved D. Germline lookup yields CDR1 SGHAT and CDR2 FQNNGV. Trimming took off 1 base at V and 0 bases at J, with 6 bases between the two ends. The CDR3 runs 14 residues. CDR3 DNA sequence: TGTGCCAGCAGCTTAGGAGCCTTGAACACTGAAGCTTTCTTT. Translation gives CASSLGALNTEAFF.

The chain links TRBV19 to TRBJ1-4, with TRBD1 identical over 9 bases. The CDR3 is made up of 16 amino acids. Germline assignment: CDR1 LNHDA and CDR2 SQIVND (reference sequence). V dropped 6 bases and J dropped 4; count of bases not matched to a gene: 9. CDR3 in DNA: TGTGCCAGTAGGAGGGGAACAGGGGGCTTTAATGAAAAACTGTTTTTT. This gives the protein CASRRGTGGFNEKLFF.

The chain combines TRBV12-5 with TRBJ1-3, with D unclear. This CDR3 comprises 16 residues. V lost 7 bases to trimming and J lost 2 bases, with 18 bases between them. The germline V gene encodes CDR1 LGHNT and CDR2 FRNRAP. CDR3 coding DNA: TGTGCTAGTGCCAAGTTTGGGTCAGGCACTGGAAACACCATATATTTT. It yields the protein CASAKFGSGTGNTIYF.

This clone was seen only once. This chain joins TRBV6-1 and TRBJ2-7, with TRBD1 matching 9 bases. V lost 4 bases to trimming and J lost 2 bases; unmatched junction nucleotides: 6. The CDR3 spans 15 residues. CDR1 MNHNS and CDR2 SASEGT come from the germline V gene. In DNA, the CDR3 is TGTGCCAGCAGTGTCTACAGGGGGCCTACCTACGAGCAGTACTTC. It codes for CASSVYRGPTYEQYF.

The V gene is TRBV9, the J gene TRBJ1-3; TRBD1 is a possible D gene (5 bases). CDR3 length: 13 residues. Germline lookup yields CDR1 SGDLS and CDR2 YYNGEE. The V gene lost 3 bases and the J gene lost 4 bases, with 8 bases spanning the gap. CDR3 residues: CASSAEGGNTIYF. For the CDR3, the DNA is TGTGCCAGCAGCGCCGAGGGGGGAAACACCATATATTTT. The complete variable domain, with remaining parts taken from reference TRBV9 and TRBJ1-3, reads DSGVTQTPKHLITATGQRVTLRCSPRSGDLSVYWYQQSLDQGLQFLIQYYNGEERAKGNILERFSAQQFPDLHSELNLSSLELGDSALYFCASSAEGGNTIYFGEGSWLTVV.

The chain couples TRBV9 to TRBJ1-1, with 9 positions matching TRBD1. Germline V gene lookup returns CDR1 SGDLS and CDR2 YYNGEE. This CDR3 spans 15 amino acids. V trimming: 7 bases; J trimming: 0 bases; junction bases outside the gene matches: 7. The CDR3 region is CASRKGTGMNTEAFF. The CDR3 DNA sequence: TGTGCCAGCCGAAAAGGGACAGGGATGAACACTGAAGCTTTCTTT. Together with reference TRBV9 and TRBJ1-1, the CDR3 gives the full variable domain: DSGVTQTPKHLITATGQRVTLRCSPRSGDLSVYWYQQSLDQGLQFLIQYYNGEERAKGNILERFSAQQFPDLHSELNLSSLELGDSALYFCASRKGTGMNTEAFFGQGTRLTVV.

J is TRBJ2-5 and V is TRBV7-3, with a weak D call TRBD1 (5 bases). The CDR3 consists of 13 residues. Germline CDR1 and CDR2: SGHTA and FQGTGA. With 4 bases removed from V and 4 bases from J, the gap between germline ends came to 10 bases. The CDR3 DNA sequence: TGTGCCAGCAGCTGGGGCGTCCGAGAGACCCAGTACTTC. This encodes CASSWGVRETQYF.

This sequence joins TRBV14 and TRBJ1-1, with unresolved D. The germline gives CDR1 SGHDN, CDR2 FVKESK. The CDR3 is 15 amino acids. V was shortened by 0 bases and J by 0 bases, with 8 bases between the two germline ends. CDR3 protein: CASSQDEGLNTEAFF. CDR3 in DNA: TGTGCCAGCAGCCAAGATGAAGGCCTGAACACTGAAGCTTTCTTT.

The J gene is TRBJ2-3, the V gene TRBV5-1; the match to TRBD2 covers 9 bases. Unmatched junction bases numbered 9, after V lost 4 bases and J lost 9 bases. This CDR3 region has 14 residues. Germline CDR1 reads SGHRS; CDR2 reads YFSETQ. This chain's CDR3 is CASSLRTSATTQYF. CDR3 nucleotide sequence: TGCGCCAGCAGCCTCCGGACTAGCGCTACCACGCAGTATTTT.

The chain joins TRBV7-7 to TRBJ2-5; 8 nucleotides align to TRBD2. Germline V gene sequence: CDR1 SSHAT, CDR2 FNYEAQ (reference sequence). The CDR3 extends over 13 amino acids. After removal of 2 bases from V and 4 bases from J, the junction contained 0 bases not matched to a gene. Written as DNA, the CDR3 is TGTGCCAGCAGCTTAAGCGGGAGAGAGACCCAGTACTTC. Its protein is CASSLSGRETQYF. Together with reference TRBV7-7 and TRBJ2-5, the CDR3 gives the full variable domain: GAGVSQSPRYKVTKRGQDVTLRCDPISSHATLYWYQQALGQGPEFLTYFNYEAQPDKSGLPSDRFSAERPEGSISTLTIQRTEQRDSAMYRCASSLSGRETQYFGPGTRLLVL.

This chain joins TRBV5-1 and TRBJ1-1; TRBD1 matches 7 bases. Looked up from germline, CDR1 is SGHRS and CDR2 is YFSETQ. The CDR3 spans 14 residues. Trimming at V came to 3 bases and at J to 4 bases, leaving 6 bases not matched to a gene. CDR3 in amino acids: CASSSQGGSTEAFF. The DNA for the CDR3 is TGCGCCAGCAGCTCTCAGGGGGGGTCCACTGAAGCTTTCTTT. The whole variable domain, remainder taken from reference TRBV5-1 and TRBJ1-1, is KAGVTQTPRYLIKTRGQQVTLSCSPISGHRSVSWYQQTPGQGLQFLFEYFSETQRNKGNFPGRFSGRQFSNSRSEMNVSTLELGDSALYLCASSSQGGSTEAFFGQGTRLTVV.

This clone qualifies as medium-sized (0.01 to 0.1%). This chain uses TRBV7-8 with TRBJ2-1, with 8 bases identical to TRBD2. Germline V gene data show CDR1 as SGHVS and CDR2 as FQNEAQ. The CDR3 consists of 15 residues. Germline trimming cut 5 bases from V and 3 bases from J; bases unmatched to any gene: 6. The CDR3 DNA reads as TGTGCCAGCAGCCGCGGGGGGACAAACTACAATGAGCAGTTCTTC. This gives the protein CASSRGGTNYNEQFF.

The genes are TRBV11-3 and TRBJ2-7; TRBD2 is a possible D gene (7 bases). The CDR3 spans 18 residues. Trimming left V 4 bases short and J 6 bases short, with 28 bases between. Germline loops: CDR1 SGHNT, CDR2 YENEEA. DNA for the CDR3: TGTGCCAGCAGCTCCAAAGGGGGGGACCCTCTCCCTACGGGCGAGCAGTACTTC. Encoded protein: CASSSKGGDPLPTGEQYF.

This rearrangement joins TRBV12-2 to TRBJ1-1; the table assigns TRBD1, which was not confirmed against the DNA. TRBV12-2 counts as a pseudogene. The CDR3 has 14 residues. CDR3 coding DNA: TGTGCAAGTCGAAGAGACAGGGGGAACACTGAAGCTTTCTTT. Protein: CASRRDRGNTEAFF.

This chain uses TRBV7-3 with TRBJ1-1, with TRBD1 matching 11 bases. The CDR3 is made up of 15 amino acids. Germline V CDR1 and CDR2: SGHTA, FQGTGA. With V trimmed by 5 bases and J by 7 bases, 9 bases remained unmatched. Written as DNA, the CDR3 is TGTGCCAGCAGCCCGCGGACAGGGGGCGTCGGTGAAGCTTTCTTT. Residues: CASSPRTGGVGEAFF.

The V gene is TRBV29-1, the J gene TRBJ1-2, with D unclear. V was clipped by 0 bases and J by 4 bases, with 15 bases between them. Germline assignment: CDR1 SQVTM and CDR2 ANQGSEA. This CDR3 spans 15 amino acids. The CDR3 region has the DNA TGCAGCGTTGAAGATTCGCCAGGATGGGGCTATGGCTACACCTTC. It translates to CSVEDSPGWGYGYTF.

The chain employs TRBV4-2 and TRBJ2-1, with 8 bases fitting TRBD2. J was trimmed by 3 bases and V by 0 bases; bases with no gene match: 4. This CDR3 contains 16 residues. Germline V CDR1 and CDR2: LGHNA, YNFKEQ. The CDR3 nucleotides are TGTGCCAGCAGCCAAGAGGAGCGGGGGCTCTACAATGAGCAGTTCTTC. Residues: CASSQEERGLYNEQFF.

The genes are TRBV9 and TRBJ2-3; 7 nucleotides agree with TRBD1. Germline CDR1 and CDR2: SGDLS and YYNGEE. Trimming at V came to 3 bases and at J to 1 base, leaving 8 bases not matched to a gene. This CDR3 has 16 amino acids. CDR3: CASSAQGQARTDTQYF. The CDR3 DNA sequence: TGTGCCAGCAGCGCCCAAGGACAGGCGCGCACAGATACGCAGTATTTT.

The rearrangement links TRBV2 to TRBJ1-1; the match to TRBD1 covers 7 bases. CDR1 is SNHLY and CDR2 is FYNNEI in the germline V gene. V trimming: 2 bases; J trimming: 4 bases; junction bases outside the gene matches: 16. The CDR3 has 18 amino acids. CDR3 loop: CASSERPPRQGSTTEAFF. The CDR3 coding sequence is TGTGCCAGCAGTGAAAGGCCCCCGCGACAGGGCTCCACCACTGAAGCTTTCTTT.

As DNA, the CDR3 is TGTGCCACCAGCATCGATTCTGGACAAGAGACCCAGTACTTC. It translates to CATSIDSGQETQYF. V gene TRBV15 combines with J gene TRBJ2-5; D is uncertain. Per the germline V gene, CDR1 is LNHNV and CDR2 is YYDKDF (reference sequence). V lost 4 bases and J lost 2, with 11 bases in between. This CDR3 spans 14 amino acids.

The J gene is TRBJ2-5, the V gene TRBV6-6; 10 bases fit TRBD1. The better agreement between TRBJ2-7 and the DNA end casts doubt on the J call. The germline gives CDR1 MNHNY, CDR2 SVGAGI (reference sequence). The CDR3 is 15 residues long. CDR3 amino acids: CASSTGTGAPYEQYF. CDR3 DNA: TGTGCCAGCAGTACAGGGACAGGGGCCCCCTACGAGCAGTACTTC.

The chain couples TRBV19 to TRBJ2-7; the D gene is possibly TRBD2 (6 bases). There are 13 residues in the CDR3. Germline-derived CDR1 and CDR2 are LNHDA and SQIVND (reference sequence). V shed 2 bases and J shed 8 bases, with 13 bases lying between them. For the CDR3, the DNA is TGTGCCAGTAGTATATCAACGGGACTCAAGCAGTACTTC. This sequence encodes CASSISTGLKQYF.

This clone has a single count. The chain links TRBV19 to TRBJ2-1, with 8 bases that match TRBD2. CDR1 and CDR2 from the germline V gene are LNHDA and SQIVND (reference sequence). The CDR3 totals 18 residues. Germline trimming cut 5 bases from V and 6 bases from J; bases unmatched to any gene: 18. The CDR3 nucleotides read TGTGCCAGTAGTGTAAAAGGGACTAGAGATCATTCTCGCAATGAGCAGTTCTTC. This encodes CASSVKGTRDHSRNEQFF.

This rearrangement joins TRBV6-5 to TRBJ2-7; D is perhaps TRBD1 (6 bases). Per the germline V gene, CDR1 is MNHEY and CDR2 is SVGAGI. V was trimmed by 5 bases and J by 3 bases, leaving 14 bases between them. The CDR3 contains 14 residues. CDR3 coding DNA: TGTGCCAGCAGTAAAGAGGGACACCACTACGAGCAGTACTTC. It translates to CASSKEGHHYEQYF.

J is TRBJ2-7 and V is TRBV6-6; TRBD2 is a possible D gene (6 bases). Germline-derived CDR1 and CDR2 are MNHNY and SVGAGI (reference sequence). V lost 2 bases to trimming and J lost 6 bases, with 20 bases between them. CDR3 size: 16 residues. DNA of the CDR3: TGTGCCAGCAGTTACAATCCGATAGGCGGGGTGACCGAGCAGTACTTC. Protein: CASSYNPIGGVTEQYF.